Listed here are 30 T cell receptor beta chains from one sample, sequenced in a study of blood T cell repertoires in COVID-19. The protocol was immunoSEQ multiplex PCR, while the TCRdb copy is restricted to in-frame clones and leaves out a portion. The sample has approximately 200,000 clones, approximately 85% seen once. Sequences were obtained from PBMCs or T cells enriched from blood (not recorded which). All receptors come from a woman in her 30s who had recovered from COVID-19.

The CDR3 here is CASSLGRGNEQYF. CDR3 nucleotides: TGTGCCAGCAGCTTAGGCAGGGGGAACGAGCAGTACTTC. V usage is TRBV7-8 and J usage is TRBJ2-7; 7 nucleotides match TRBD1. The CDR3 is 13 amino acids. The germline V gene has CDR1 SGHVS and CDR2 FQNEAQ. Losses at the gene ends were 1 base for V and 5 bases for J; bases not matched to a gene: 2.

The CDR3 sequence is CASSPPRDRGEKLFF. In nucleotides, the CDR3 is TGTGCCAGCTCACCACCGCGGGACAGGGGTGAAAAACTGTTTTTT. The chain links TRBV18 to TRBJ1-4; 10 bases map to TRBD1. Looked up from germline, CDR1 is KGHSH and CDR2 is LQKENI. V shed 0 bases and J 7 bases; nucleotides not matched to a gene: 2. The CDR3 is 15 amino acids.

The CDR3 region has the DNA TGTGCCAGCAGCCCTTCGGGGGGCGTCTCCTACGAGCAGTACTTC. Its translation is CASSPSGGVSYEQYF. The V gene is TRBV13, the J gene TRBJ2-7; tentatively, D is TRBD2 (7 bases). Trimming left V 5 bases short and J 0 bases short, with 14 bases between. From germline, CDR1 is PRHDT and CDR2 FYEKMQ (reference sequence). The CDR3 spans 15 residues.

The chain recombines TRBV7-8 with TRBJ2-7; 8 bases match TRBD2. CDR1 SGHVS and CDR2 FQNEAQ come from the germline V gene. With 5 bases clipped from V and 7 bases from J, the junction kept 7 bases outside the gene matches. The CDR3 contains 13 residues. The CDR3: CASSRILAGEQYF. The CDR3, as DNA: TGTGCCAGCAGCCGCATTTTAGCGGGAGAGCAGTACTTC.

This chain joins TRBV28 and TRBJ1-2; D gene unclear. Germline-derived CDR1 and CDR2 are MDHEN and SYDVKM. V was trimmed by 4 bases and J by 4 bases, leaving 16 bases between them. The CDR3 spans 15 residues. The CDR3 nucleotides are TGTGCCAGCAGTTCGGGTAGCGGGGTCAGCTATGGCTACACCTTC. This translates into CASSSGSGVSYGYTF.

The chain is built from TRBV7-2 and TRBJ2-7; 9 nucleotides align to TRBD2. Germline loops: CDR1 SGHTA, CDR2 FQGNSA. The CDR3 totals 15 residues. V dropped 1 base and J dropped 4; count of bases not matched to a gene: 5. This chain's CDR3 is CASSLERAGGYEQYF. CDR3 DNA: TGTGCCAGCAGCTTAGAACGGGCGGGAGGGTACGAGCAGTACTTC.

This chain connects TRBV4-2 to TRBJ2-2; TRBD2 matches 7 bases. J gave up 4 bases and V 2 bases, and 10 bases lay outside the gene matches. The CDR3 runs 17 residues. Germline CDR1 is LGHNA and CDR2 is YNFKEQ. CDR3 coding DNA: TGTGCCAGCAGCCAATGGTCGCTAGCGGAGGTCACCGGGGAGCTGTTTTTT. Translation gives CASSQWSLAEVTGELFF.

The V and J genes are TRBV7-2 and TRBJ2-1; the match to TRBD2 covers 9 bases. The V and J ends lost 5 bases and 4 bases, in that order; junction bases with no gene match: 9. The CDR3 covers 16 residues. Germline values: CDR1 SGHTA, CDR2 FQGNSA. The CDR3 DNA follows: TGTGCCAGCAGCAAAAAGACTAGCGGAGGTTACAATGAGCAGTTCTTC. It translates to CASSKKTSGGYNEQFF.

V and J are TRBV5-4 and TRBJ2-1; 7 nucleotides line up with TRBD2. This CDR3 has 15 residues. V shed 0 bases, J shed 6 bases, and the junction held 6 bases outside the gene matches. Germline CDR1 and CDR2: SGHNT and YYREEE (reference sequence). The CDR3 here is CASSLERGEANEQFF. CDR3 coding DNA: TGTGCCAGCAGCTTGGAGCGGGGTGAGGCCAATGAGCAGTTCTTC.

V and J are TRBV14 and TRBJ1-1; a weak D match, TRBD1 (6 bases). Looked up from germline, CDR1 is SGHDN and CDR2 is FVKESK. There are 13 residues in the CDR3. V dropped 4 bases and J dropped 5 bases, with 11 bases sitting between them. The CDR3 nucleotides read TGTGCCAGCAGCCCTACAGGGTATACTGAAGCTTTCTTT. Translating it yields CASSPTGYTEAFF.

This clone was observed a few times. The rearrangement uses TRBV3-1 (or the pseudogene TRBV3-2) and TRBJ2-1, with D maybe TRBD2 (5 bases). The V gene's germline CDR1 is LGHDT and CDR2 YNNKEL (reference sequence). V dropped 3 bases and J dropped 9 bases, with 9 bases sitting between them. The CDR3 is 12 amino acids. The CDR3 region is CASSQRSGEQFF. CDR3 coding DNA: TGTGCCAGCAGCCAGAGGAGCGGTGAGCAGTTCTTC.

The V call is TRBV4-2, the J call TRBJ2-1; 7 nucleotides match TRBD2. This CDR3 contains 15 residues. V lost 1 base and J lost 4; bases outside the gene matches: 4. CDR1 LGHNA and CDR2 YNFKEQ come from the germline V gene. The chain's CDR3 is CASSQGLASYNEQFF. The CDR3 DNA reads TGTGCCAGCAGCCAAGGACTAGCTTCTTACAATGAGCAGTTCTTC.

V usage is TRBV7-9 and J usage is TRBJ2-7, with D unclear. Trimming cost V 5 bases and J 2 bases, with 16 bases left between them. There are 15 residues in the CDR3. Germline CDR1 and CDR2: SEHNR and FQNEAQ (reference sequence). CDR3 in amino acids: CASSPLSGPTYEQYF. The CDR3 coding sequence is TGTGCCAGCAGCCCTTTATCGGGTCCTACCTACGAGCAGTACTTC.

This clone occurred many times. The V gene is TRBV7-8, the J gene TRBJ2-1, with 8 bases identical to TRBD2. The length of the CDR3 is 17 residues. Germline-derived CDR1 and CDR2 are SGHVS and FQNEAQ. Germline trimming cut 5 bases from V and 5 bases from J; bases unmatched to any gene: 14. CDR3 bases: TGTGCCAGCAGCCCCCACAGCGGGAGTTCCAGAAACAATGAGCAGTTCTTC. Protein sequence: CASSPHSGSSRNNEQFF.

The chain uses TRBV5-4 and TRBJ2-1; 7 bases are shared with TRBD2. CDR1 SGHNT and CDR2 YYREEE come from the germline V gene (reference sequence). The ends lost 4 bases at V and 7 bases at J; junction bases unmatched: 14. The CDR3 covers 16 residues. DNA of the CDR3: TGTGCCAGCAGCCTCACCACCCGGCCCGGGGGGAATGAGCAGTTCTTC. The encoded protein is CASSLTTRPGGNEQFF.

This clone was seen once. The chain recombines TRBV29-1 with TRBJ1-1, with 7 positions matching TRBD1. V lost 6 bases to trimming and J lost 7 bases; unmatched junction nucleotides: 5. CDR3 length equals 11 residues. Looked up from germline, CDR1 is SQVTM and CDR2 is ANQGSEA. The CDR3 loop is CSVLQGIEAFF. In DNA form, the CDR3 reads TGCAGCGTCCTACAGGGGATTGAAGCTTTCTTT.

CDR3 sequence reads: CASSLRRTVGAGANVLTF. The CDR3 DNA follows: TGTGCCAGCAGCTTACGTCGGACAGTCGGAGCTGGGGCCAACGTCCTGACTTTC. The gene calls are TRBV7-2 and TRBJ2-6; TRBD1 might be the D (6 bases). Trimming cost V 2 bases and J 2 bases, with 16 bases left between them. CDR1 and CDR2 (germline): SGHTA, FQGNSA. The CDR3 loop spans 18 amino acids.

V gene TRBV28 combines with J gene TRBJ1-6; no definite D call. CDR3 size: 16 residues. The V end lost 3 bases, the J end lost 7 bases, and 16 bases lay between the germline ends. Germline V CDR1 and CDR2: MDHEN, SYDVKM. In nucleotides, the CDR3 is TGTGCCAGCAGTTTTTTCTCGAATCGAGAGAATTCACCCCTCCACTTT. Protein product: CASSFFSNRENSPLHF.

This chain links TRBV11-3 with TRBJ2-7, with 7 bases aligning to TRBD1. After removal of 5 bases from V and 6 bases from J, the junction contained 7 bases not matched to a gene. The CDR3 runs 13 residues. Germline CDR1 SGHNT, CDR2 YENEEA. CDR3 DNA: TGTGCCAGCAGCCTCGGGACAGCGTCCGAGCAGTACTTC. Translated, it gives CASSLGTASEQYF. Using reference TRBV11-3 and TRBJ2-7 for the parts outside the CDR3, the full variable domain is EAGVVQSPRYKIIEKKQPVAFWCNPISGHNTLYWYLQNLGQGPELLIRYENEEAVDDSQLPKDRFSAERLKGVDSTLKIQPAELGDSAVYLCASSLGTASEQYFGPGTRLTVT.

This clone was counted once. This rearrangement joins TRBV29-1 to TRBJ2-1; D perhaps matches TRBD1 (6 bases). CDR3 size: 13 residues. Trimming stripped 4 bases from V and 0 bases from J, with 7 bases between. Germline CDR1 and CDR2: SQVTM and ANQGSEA. DNA of the CDR3: TGCAGCGTTGCGGACAGCTCCTACAATGAGCAGTTCTTC. The encoded protein is CSVADSSYNEQFF.

The rearrangement links TRBV6-5 to TRBJ2-2, with 8 bases matching TRBD2. From germline, CDR1 is MNHEY and CDR2 SVGAGI. The CDR3 totals 15 residues. J was trimmed by 4 bases and V by 2 bases; bases with no gene match: 3. CDR3 loop: CASSYTGGPTGELFF. As DNA, the CDR3 is TGTGCCAGCAGTTACACGGGAGGGCCCACCGGGGAGCTGTTTTTT.

The chain uses TRBV2 and TRBJ2-7, with 12 bases identical to TRBD2. The V gene end was trimmed by 6 bases and the J gene end by 3 bases; junction bases not matched to a gene: 15. CDR3 length equals 18 residues. CDR1 is SNHLY, CDR2 FYNNEI, per germline. CDR3 region: CASSRKEVTTSGSYEQYF. CDR3 nucleotide sequence: TGTGCCAGCAGCCGAAAAGAAGTAACGACTAGCGGGAGCTACGAGCAGTACTTC.

The rearrangement joins TRBV7-8 to TRBJ2-1; possible D gene TRBD2, 5 bases. V lost 3 bases to trimming and J lost 4 bases, with 13 bases between them. Germline CDR1 reads SGHVS; CDR2 reads FQNEAQ. CDR3 size: 15 residues. The CDR3 is CASSFGGLEYNEQFF. In DNA form, the CDR3 reads TGTGCCAGCAGCTTTGGCGGGTTGGAATACAATGAGCAGTTCTTC.

The chain couples TRBV5-1 to TRBJ2-3; 7 nucleotides align to TRBD2. The CDR3 contains 14 residues. The germline V gene has CDR1 SGHRS and CDR2 YFSETQ. J was trimmed by 1 base and V by 4 bases; bases with no gene match: 3. Written as DNA, the CDR3 is TGCGCCAGCAGCACCCGGGAGGGCACAGATACGCAGTATTTT. Its translation is CASSTREGTDTQYF.

This clone has only one observation. The CDR3 is CASSLEGGLTNTEAFF. The DNA of the CDR3 is TGTGCCAGCAGCTTAGAGGGCGGACTTACGAACACTGAAGCTTTCTTT. This rearrangement joins TRBV11-3 to TRBJ1-1; D is unclear. The V end was cut by 0 bases, the J end by 1 base, with 12 bases between. The V gene's germline CDR1 is SGHNT and CDR2 YENEEA. This CDR3 has 16 residues.

This chain joins TRBV12-3 or TRBV12-4 and TRBJ2-7; 9 nucleotides align to TRBD2. After removal of 8 bases from V and 5 bases from J, the junction contained 7 bases not matched to a gene. This CDR3 contains 13 residues. This chain's CDR3 is CASRSSGVHEQYF. CDR3 coding DNA: TGTGCCAGCCGCTCTAGCGGGGTCCACGAGCAGTACTTC.

The CDR3 loop is CASSYSILDSAKGTEAFF. The CDR3 coding sequence is TGTGCCAGCAGTTACTCGATCCTCGACAGTGCTAAGGGCACTGAAGCTTTCTTT. The chain links TRBV6-2 or TRBV6-3 to TRBJ1-1; TRBD1 might be the D (5 bases). Germline V CDR1 and CDR2: MNHEY, SVGEGT. There are 18 residues in the CDR3. The ends were cut back, 0 bases at V and 4 bases at J, with 21 bases in the middle.

V and J are TRBV5-6 and TRBJ1-1; 8 positions agree with TRBD1. Trimming removed 4 bases from V and 1 base from J; junction bases left unmatched: 9. The CDR3 is 16 amino acids. CDR1 is SGHDT, CDR2 YYEEEE, per germline. CDR3 bases: TGTGCCAGCAGCCATTGGACAGGGATGACGAACACTGAAGCTTTCTTT. Its protein is CASSHWTGMTNTEAFF.

The J gene is TRBJ1-6, the V gene TRBV28; D remains unclear. Trimming cost V 2 bases and J 5 bases, with 10 bases left between them. Germline V lookup: CDR1 MDHEN, CDR2 SYDVKM. The CDR3 runs 15 residues. The CDR3: CASSLAQVNNSPLHF. The CDR3 bases are TGTGCCAGCAGTTTAGCCCAGGTGAATAATTCACCCCTCCACTTT.

V is TRBV11-2 and J is TRBJ1-1; D possibly corresponds to TRBD1 (6 bases). Germline V gene data show CDR1 as SGHAT and CDR2 as FQNNGV. There are 18 residues in the CDR3. Trimming left V 7 bases short and J 3 bases short, with 27 bases between. As DNA, the CDR3 is TGTGCCAGCACCCTTCGGAACAGGGCCCCGGCTGGAGACACTGAAGCTTTCTTT. This codes for CASTLRNRAPAGDTEAFF.